The 10 T cell receptor beta chains below were found in one sample sequenced in a study of identical twins' blood T cells. MiXCR, run by TCRdb on the 5' RACE reads, gives a single entry per CDR3 protein. Counted here are 300,000 to 400,000 distinct CDR3 sequences, under 30% occurring once; the ten biggest clones make up roughly 5.5%. The sequenced sample was PBMCs. These receptors were collected from a woman aged 18-50 years in good health.

This clonotype came up a few times. The V gene is TRBV29-1, the J gene TRBJ2-3; TRBD2 aligns across 13 bases. Trimming took 4 bases from V and 7 from J; bases not matched to a gene: 5. The germline V gene encodes CDR1 SQVTM and CDR2 ANQGSEA. The CDR3 covers 14 residues. This chain's CDR3 is CSVVLAGGPNTQYF. The CDR3 region has the DNA TGCAGCGTTGTACTAGCGGGGGGGCCAAATACGCAGTATTTT.

This clonotype was counted at least ten times. This chain connects TRBV3-1 to TRBJ1-2; D gene uncertain. Germline V lookup: CDR1 LGHDT, CDR2 YNNKEL (reference sequence). The CDR3 has 14 residues. V lost 1 base, J lost 2 bases, and 8 bases lay in between. For the CDR3, the DNA is TGTGCCAGCAGCCAAGGTGGCTGGAACTATGGCTACACCTTC. Its protein is CASSQGGWNYGYTF. The full variable domain, with the rest looked up from reference TRBV3-1 and TRBJ1-2, is DTAVSQTPKYLVTQMGNDKSIKCEQNLGHDTMYWYKQDSKKFLKIMFSYNNKELIINETVPNRFSPKSPDKAHLNLHINSLELGDSAVYFCASSQGGWNYGYTFGSGTRLTVV.

As concerns this clonotype: The junction departs from germline at one end; a sequencing error may be responsible. The J gene is TRBJ2-7, the V gene TRBV25-1, with D possibly matching TRBD2 (5 bases). Looked up from germline, CDR1 is MGHDK and CDR2 is SYGVNS. The CDR3 is 17 amino acids. CDR3 bases: TGTGCCAGCAGTGAATCTCAGCGGCGAGGTCCTTCCTACGATCAGTACTTC. Its protein product is CASSESQRRGPSYDQYF.

This clonotype has just a few counts. The chain couples TRBV20-1 to TRBJ2-7; the D gene is possibly TRBD2 (6 bases). Germline CDR1 is DFQATT and CDR2 is SNEGSKA (reference sequence). Trimming removed 3 bases at V and 0 bases at J, with 15 bases between. The CDR3 is 15 amino acids. CDR3 DNA: TGCAGTGCTAGTGGAGGGGCAGGGAGCTCCTACGAGCAGTACTTC. Translating gives CSASGGAGSSYEQYF.

The sample holds many counts of this clonotype. V and J are TRBV12-3 or TRBV12-4 and TRBJ1-6; D unresolved. This CDR3 is built from 12 residues. Trimming shortened V by 8 bases and J by 6 bases, and 8 bases separated the two germline ends. CDR3 DNA sequence: TGTGCCAGCGGCAAATCTAATTCACCCCTCCACTTT. Translating it yields CASGKSNSPLHF.

V is TRBV12-5 and J is TRBJ1-3; D is undetermined. The length of the CDR3 is 12 residues. V lost 5 bases, J lost 7 bases, and 9 bases lay in between. CDR1 is LGHNT and CDR2 is FRNRAP in the germline V gene. CDR3 coding DNA: TGTGCTAGTGGTCCGCTGTTGAACACCATATATTTT. Protein sequence: CASGPLLNTIYF. Drawing the rest from reference TRBV12-5 and TRBJ1-3, the complete variable domain is DARVTQTPRHKVTEMGQEVTMRCQPILGHNTVFWYRQTMMQGLELLAYFRNRAPLDDSGMPKDRFSAEMPDATLATLKIQPSEPRDSAVYFCASGPLLNTIYFGEGSWLTVV.

The chain is built from TRBV29-1 and TRBJ2-5, with 9 bases aligning to TRBD2. Germline values: CDR1 SQVTM, CDR2 ANQGSEA. Trimming at V came to 4 bases and at J to 1 base, leaving 4 bases not matched to a gene. The CDR3 sequence is 14 residues long. CDR3 region: CSVGATSGQETQYF. The CDR3 DNA reads TGCAGCGTTGGGGCGACTAGCGGCCAAGAGACCCAGTACTTC.

Of note for this clonotype: A much bigger clone sits one base away, suggesting this may be a read error. V and J are TRBV29-1 and TRBJ2-2; tentative D call: TRBD2 (6 bases). The CDR3 consists of 14 residues. Per the germline V gene, CDR1 is SQVTM and CDR2 is ANQGSEA. CDR3 sequence reads: CSVHRSANTGGLFF. The CDR3 DNA reads as TGCAGCGTTCACAGGTCCGCGAACACCGGGGGGCTGTTTTTT.

The V gene is TRBV7-9, the J gene TRBJ1-1; maybe TRBD1 (6 bases). Germline-derived CDR1 and CDR2 are SEHNR and FQNEAQ (reference sequence). This CDR3 is 14 amino acids long. Between the trimmed V and J ends, which lost 6 bases and 6 bases, there was a span of 17 bases. The CDR3 nucleotides read TGTGCCAGCAGGCCAGGGGTACGGGGGCCTGAAGCTTTCTTT. This translates into CASRPGVRGPEAFF.

The rearrangement links TRBV14 to TRBJ1-1; D is unresolved. Between the trimmed V and J ends, which lost 1 base and 6 bases, there was a span of 12 bases. The V gene's germline CDR1 is SGHDN and CDR2 FVKESK. The CDR3 length is 14 residues. The CDR3 DNA reads as TGTGCCAGCAGCCAAGGAAAGAGGGTCGCTGAAGCTTTCTTT. Protein sequence: CASSQGKRVAEAFF.